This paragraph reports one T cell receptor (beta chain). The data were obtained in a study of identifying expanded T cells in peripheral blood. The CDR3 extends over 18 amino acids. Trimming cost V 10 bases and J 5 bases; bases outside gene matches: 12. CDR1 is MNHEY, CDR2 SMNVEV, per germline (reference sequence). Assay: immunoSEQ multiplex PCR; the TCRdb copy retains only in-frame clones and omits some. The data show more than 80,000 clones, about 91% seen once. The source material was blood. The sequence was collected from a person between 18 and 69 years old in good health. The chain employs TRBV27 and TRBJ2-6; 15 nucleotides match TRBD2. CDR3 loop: CATRRTSGRAVWANVLTF. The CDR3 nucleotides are TGTGCCACCCGACGGACTAGCGGGAGGGCCGTCTGGGCCAACGTCCTGACTTTC.